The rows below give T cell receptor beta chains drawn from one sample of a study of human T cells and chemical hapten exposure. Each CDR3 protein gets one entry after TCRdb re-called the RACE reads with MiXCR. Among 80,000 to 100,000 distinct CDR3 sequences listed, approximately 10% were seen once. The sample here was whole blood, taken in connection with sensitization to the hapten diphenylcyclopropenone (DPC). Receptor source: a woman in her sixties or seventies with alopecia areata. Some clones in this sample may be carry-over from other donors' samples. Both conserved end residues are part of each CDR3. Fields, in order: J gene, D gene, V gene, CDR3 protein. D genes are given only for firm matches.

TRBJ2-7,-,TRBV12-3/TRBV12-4,CASGLKARFEQYF
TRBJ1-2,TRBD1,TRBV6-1,CASTPGQGHYGYTF
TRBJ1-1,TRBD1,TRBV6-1,CASSETGFRRAFF
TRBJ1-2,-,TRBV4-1,CASSQVVEYGYTF
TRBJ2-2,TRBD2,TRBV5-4,CASSPRGGNTGELFF
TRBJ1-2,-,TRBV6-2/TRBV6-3,CASSIDAKYGYTF
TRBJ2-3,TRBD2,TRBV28,CASSPGTSGSRIDTQYF
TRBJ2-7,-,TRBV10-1,CASSESGASWEQYF
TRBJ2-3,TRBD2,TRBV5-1,CASSYGGASTDTQYF
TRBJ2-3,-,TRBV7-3,CASSLGLGGIADTQYF
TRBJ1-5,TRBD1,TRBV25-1,CASRGQGTQPQHF
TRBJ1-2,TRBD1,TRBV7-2,CASSSGTGWYGYTF
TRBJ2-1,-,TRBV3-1,CASSHPGISRFF
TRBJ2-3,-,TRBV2,CASKNELVTQYF